What follows are 28 T cell receptor beta chains derived from one specimen sequenced in a study of blood T cell repertoires in COVID-19. Method: immunoSEQ multiplex PCR; TCRdb's copy keeps in-frame clones and lacks some. The table records approximately 380,000 clones, roughly 85% of them present only once. What was sequenced was peripheral blood. These receptors came from a woman aged 18-35 years with acute or convalescent COVID-19.

The chain couples TRBV5-1 to TRBJ2-5; TRBD2 agrees at 9 bases. The CDR3 spans 15 residues. Germline V gene lookup returns CDR1 SGHRS and CDR2 YFSETQ. The V gene end was trimmed by 0 bases and the J gene end by 5 bases; junction bases not matched to a gene: 5. For the CDR3, the DNA is TGCGCCAGCAGCTTGGGCAACAGCGGGAGGGAGACCCAGTACTTC. Protein: CASSLGNSGRETQYF.

This clone has a single count. This sequence joins TRBV12-3 or TRBV12-4 and TRBJ1-2; TRBD1 agrees at 9 bases. J lost 6 bases, V lost 7 bases, and 6 bases had no gene match. The CDR3 is 13 residues long. In DNA form, the CDR3 reads TGTGCCAGCACTCGGGACAGGGAGGATGGCTACACCTTC. Translation gives CASTRDREDGYTF.

The chain recombines TRBV3-1 (or the pseudogene TRBV3-2) with TRBJ1-5; D call uncertain. Germline loops: CDR1 LGHDT, CDR2 YNNKEL (reference sequence). The CDR3 length is 13 residues. The germline V and J ends were trimmed by 5 bases and 7 bases, with 12 bases remaining between them. In DNA, the CDR3 is TGTGCCAGCAGCGGCGGCGGAATACAGCCCCAGCATTTT. Protein sequence: CASSGGGIQPQHF.

The chain has TRBV5-1 and TRBJ1-4; maybe TRBD1 (5 bases). Germline loops: CDR1 SGHRS, CDR2 YFSETQ. The CDR3 runs to 11 residues. V dropped 5 bases and J dropped 10 bases, with 9 bases sitting between them. The chain's CDR3 is CASRGQRKLFF. The CDR3 region has the DNA TGCGCCAGCAGGGGGCAAAGAAAACTGTTTTTT.

The chain employs TRBV2 and TRBJ1-2; D might be TRBD1 (6 bases). The CDR3 is made up of 12 amino acids. Trimming removed 7 bases from V and 4 bases from J, with 10 bases in between. CDR1 and CDR2 (germline): SNHLY, FYNNEI. CDR3 bases: TGTGCCAGCACAAGGGGGGGCTATGGCTACACCTTC. Protein product: CASTRGGYGYTF.

The V and J genes are TRBV19 and TRBJ1-6, with TRBD1 matching 7 bases. CDR3 length: 13 amino acids. The germline V gene encodes CDR1 LNHDA and CDR2 SQIVND (reference sequence). With V trimmed by 2 bases and J by 10 bases, 2 bases remained unmatched. The CDR3 DNA reads as TGTGCCAGTAGTATATTAGGGGGCTCACCCCTCCACTTT. This encodes CASSILGGSPLHF.

The chain has TRBV6-1 and TRBJ1-5; 7 nucleotides align to TRBD1. The germline V gene has CDR1 MNHNS and CDR2 SASEGT. V dropped 2 bases and J dropped 6; count of bases not matched to a gene: 7. CDR3 size: 15 residues. CDR3 DNA: TGTGCCAGCAGTGAACAGGGGGTCGGTTTTCAGCCCCAGCATTTT. As protein: CASSEQGVGFQPQHF.

The genes are TRBV12-3 or TRBV12-4 and TRBJ1-2, with TRBD1 identical over 7 bases. V was clipped by 3 bases and J by 6 bases; unmatched bases: 4. The CDR3 is 13 residues long. CDR3 sequence reads: CASSLRGGDGYTF. The CDR3, as DNA: TGTGCCAGCAGTTTGCGAGGGGGCGATGGCTACACCTTC.

V and J are TRBV6-2 or TRBV6-3 and TRBJ1-1; D perhaps matches TRBD1 (5 bases). V lost 6 bases to trimming and J lost 0 bases, with 17 bases between them. CDR3 length: 16 residues. Germline values: CDR1 MNHEY, CDR2 SVGEGT. The CDR3 nucleotides read TGTGCCAGCAGCCCTCTCGGACGGACACTGAACACTGAAGCTTTCTTT. This encodes CASSPLGRTLNTEAFF.

The rearrangement joins TRBV28 to TRBJ2-1; TRBD2 matches at 9 bases. Germline CDR1 MDHEN, CDR2 SYDVKM. The CDR3 sequence is 13 residues long. V was pared by 6 bases and J by 9 bases, with 6 bases of the junction left unmatched. The CDR3 region is CASRPGLASEQFF. CDR3 sequence (DNA): TGTGCCAGCAGACCGGGACTAGCTAGTGAGCAGTTCTTC.

CDR3 DNA: TGTGCCATCAACAAGGGGGTCGGGGATGGCTACACCTTC. Amino acid sequence: CAINKGVGDGYTF. The rearrangement links TRBV10-3 to TRBJ1-2, with TRBD1 as a possible D gene (6 bases). Germline V lookup: CDR1 ENHRY, CDR2 SYGVKD. CDR3 size: 13 residues. Between the trimmed V and J ends, which lost 7 bases and 6 bases, there was a span of 15 bases.

The chain carries TRBV12-5 and TRBJ1-6; 9 bases match TRBD1. The germline V gene has CDR1 LGHNT and CDR2 FRNRAP. The CDR3 consists of 13 residues. J lost 10 bases, V lost 5 bases, and 3 bases had no gene match. Here the CDR3 DNA reads TGTGCTAGTGGTCGGGACAGGGAGTCACCCCTCCACTTT. It yields the protein CASGRDRESPLHF.

This clone came up once. A much bigger clone sits one base away, suggesting this may be a read error. The chain's CDR3 is CASSPARRGEQYF. The CDR3 nucleotides are TGTGCCAGCAGCCCCGCGAGGCGAGGTGAGCAGTACTTC. V usage is TRBV7-3 and J usage is TRBJ2-7; D not certain. The germline V and J ends were trimmed by 5 bases and 7 bases, with 15 bases remaining between them. CDR3 size: 13 residues. In germline, CDR1 is SGHTA, CDR2 FQGTGA.

The genes are TRBV11-1 and TRBJ2-7; 8 bases map to TRBD1. Germline V gives CDR1 SGHAT, CDR2 FQDESV (reference sequence). The CDR3 sequence is 14 residues long. V shed 5 bases, J shed 2 bases, and the junction held 5 bases outside the gene matches. The CDR3 nucleotides are TGTGCCAGCAGCGCCGGGACAGGCCCCTACGAGCAGTACTTC. Protein product: CASSAGTGPYEQYF. The whole variable domain, filled in from reference TRBV11-1 and TRBJ2-7, reads EAEVAQSPRYKITEKSQAVAFWCDPISGHATLYWYRQILGQGPELLVQFQDESVVDDSQLPKDRFSAERLKGVDSTLKIQPAELGDSAMYLCASSAGTGPYEQYFGPGTRLTVT.

The V and J genes are TRBV29-1 and TRBJ2-5; TRBD2 is a possible D gene (5 bases). The germline V gene encodes CDR1 SQVTM and CDR2 ANQGSEA. Trimming left V 6 bases short and J 2 bases short, with 10 bases between. The CDR3 runs to 12 residues. CDR3 sequence: CSVLTIQETQYF. The CDR3 DNA is TGCAGCGTCCTGACTATTCAAGAGACCCAGTACTTC. The complete variable domain, with remaining parts taken from reference TRBV29-1 and TRBJ2-5, reads SAVISQKPSRDICQRGTSLTIQCQVDSQVTMMFWYRQQPGQSLTLIATANQGSEATYESGFVIDKFPISRPNLTFSTLTVSNMSPEDSSIYLCSVLTIQETQYFGPGTRLLVL.

A note on this clone: Additional DNA sequences in this sample encode the identical CDR3. The chain combines TRBV14 with TRBJ1-1; D might be TRBD1 (5 bases). Deletions cut 1 base from V and 5 bases from J, with 11 bases between. Germline V lookup: CDR1 SGHDN, CDR2 FVKESK. This CDR3 has 14 amino acids. CDR3 DNA: TGTGCCAGCAGCCAAGTGGGGGGAGGGACTGAAGCTTTCTTT. This codes for CASSQVGGGTEAFF.

This clone was counted a few times. This chain uses TRBV29-1 with TRBJ2-1; a possible D gene is TRBD2 (6 bases). The V and J ends lost 4 bases and 2 bases respectively, with 12 bases between them. This CDR3 has 14 amino acids. In germline, CDR1 is SQVTM, CDR2 ANQGSEA. This chain's CDR3 is CSVAPPGAYNEQFF. The CDR3 coding sequence is TGCAGCGTTGCGCCACCGGGGGCCTACAATGAGCAGTTCTTC.

This clone has just one count. J is TRBJ2-5 and V is TRBV28; TRBD1 agrees at 9 bases. Germline V gene data show CDR1 as MDHEN and CDR2 as SYDVKM. Trimming removed 1 base from V and 3 bases from J; junction bases left unmatched: 12. The CDR3 has 18 residues. The CDR3 here is CASSLSGLGDREKETQYF. In DNA form, the CDR3 reads TGTGCCAGCAGTTTATCTGGATTGGGGGACAGGGAAAAAGAGACCCAGTACTTC.

V is TRBV9 and J is TRBJ1-6; weak D call: TRBD1 (6 bases). Trimming took 3 bases from V and 5 from J, leaving 15 bases between them. The CDR3 runs to 16 residues. CDR1 and CDR2 (germline): SGDLS, YYNGEE. DNA of the CDR3: TGTGCCAGCAGCGCCCCACCGACAGGCCATAATTCACCCCTCCACTTT. As protein: CASSAPPTGHNSPLHF.

The rearrangement joins TRBV2 to TRBJ2-2; TRBD2 matches 10 bases. The V segment lost 6 bases and the J segment 4 bases; nucleotides outside the gene matches: 2. CDR3 length equals 14 residues. Looked up from germline, CDR1 is SNHLY and CDR2 is FYNNEI. CDR3 residues: CASSERGGTGELFF. The DNA of the CDR3 is TGTGCCAGCAGCGAGCGGGGGGGCACCGGGGAGCTGTTTTTT. The full variable domain, completed using reference TRBV2 and TRBJ2-2, is EPEVTQTPSHQVTQMGQEVILRCVPISNHLYFYWYRQILGQKVEFLVSFYNNEISEKSEIFDDQFSVERPDGSNFTLKIRSTKLEDSAMYFCASSERGGTGELFFGEGSRLTVL.

The chain has TRBV19 and TRBJ1-5, with TRBD1 matching 7 bases. There are 15 residues in the CDR3. From germline, CDR1 is LNHDA and CDR2 SQIVND (reference sequence). V dropped 7 bases and J dropped 0; count of bases not matched to a gene: 6. The CDR3 reads CASTADRYSNQPQHF. The CDR3 region has the DNA TGTGCCAGTACCGCGGACAGGTATAGCAATCAGCCCCAGCATTTT.

This chain links TRBV3-1 (or the pseudogene TRBV3-2) with TRBJ2-6; D is perhaps TRBD1 (6 bases). This CDR3 region has 14 residues. Per the germline V gene, CDR1 is LGHDT and CDR2 is YNNKEL (reference sequence). Trimming shortened V by 11 bases and J by 0 bases, and 11 bases separated the two germline ends. In DNA, the CDR3 is TGTGCCTGCGGACAGATCTCTGGGGCCAACGTCCTGACTTTC. This translates into CACGQISGANVLTF.

This chain joins TRBV29-1 and TRBJ2-5, with TRBD1 as a possible D gene (6 bases). Germline assignment: CDR1 SQVTM and CDR2 ANQGSEA. The CDR3 runs 13 residues. V was pared by 3 bases and J by 1 base, with 9 bases between. The CDR3 protein is CSVDRDIQETQYF. CDR3 nucleotide sequence: TGCAGCGTTGACCGGGACATCCAAGAGACCCAGTACTTC.

CDR3 nucleotides: TGTGCCAGCAGTTTATTGGGCCTAGCGGGAGAAACCGGGGAGCTGTTTTTT. Its translation is CASSLLGLAGETGELFF. The chain employs TRBV28 and TRBJ2-2, with 10 bases that match TRBD2. This CDR3 region has 17 residues. V shed 1 base and J 5 bases; nucleotides not matched to a gene: 7. Germline CDR1 MDHEN, CDR2 SYDVKM.

The chain uses TRBV2 and TRBJ1-3; TRBD1 matches at 7 bases. With V trimmed by 6 bases and J by 0 bases, 2 bases remained unmatched. This CDR3 region has 14 residues. Germline CDR1 SNHLY, CDR2 FYNNEI. CDR3 protein: CASRDRSSGNTIYF. The DNA for the CDR3 is TGTGCCAGCAGGGACAGGAGCTCTGGAAACACCATATATTTT.

The genes are TRBV18 and TRBJ2-2, with 8 bases identical to TRBD2. CDR1 and CDR2 from the germline V gene are KGHSH and LQKENI. The CDR3 totals 16 residues. Germline trimming cut 2 bases from V and 1 base from J; bases unmatched to any gene: 3. CDR3 nucleotide sequence: TGTGCCAGCTCACCAGGACTAGCAGTGAACACCGGGGAGCTGTTTTTT. Translating gives CASSPGLAVNTGELFF.

The chain employs TRBV7-8 and TRBJ1-2, with TRBD1 as a possible D gene (5 bases). V shed 4 bases and J shed 4 bases, with 22 bases lying between them. CDR1 is SGHVS, CDR2 FQNEAQ, per germline. The length of the CDR3 is 17 residues. The CDR3 loop reads CASSWGGEDPGAYGYTF. CDR3 nucleotides: TGTGCCAGCAGCTGGGGGGGTGAAGACCCCGGGGCCTATGGCTACACCTTC.

The chain recombines TRBV27 with TRBJ1-1; the match to TRBD1 covers 7 bases. The CDR3 contains 17 residues. The V gene end was trimmed by 2 bases and the J gene end by 5 bases; junction bases not matched to a gene: 14. Germline assignment: CDR1 MNHEY and CDR2 SMNVEV (reference sequence). CDR3 in DNA: TGTGCCAGCAGTTTAATATTCTCGGCAGGGGGTTGGACTGAAGCTTTCTTT. Amino acids: CASSLIFSAGGWTEAFF.